This T cell receptor (beta chain) originates from a study of T cells in Graves' hyperthyroidism and ophthalmopathy. Study outcomes and limitations: Progression to ophthalmopathy was predicted a median of 6.5 months early. A model of 13 V-J features distinguished ophthalmopathy from stable hyperthyroidism.

Diagnosing involved the use of clinical symptoms, serum thyroxine and TRAb, thyroid ultrasound and orbital computed tomography. This clonotype has more than one count but fewer than ten. Its antigen remains unknown. Since the CDR3 does not end with the conserved phenylalanine or tryptophan, this likely comes from a read error. From germline, CDR1 is SEHNR and CDR2 FQNEAQ (reference sequence). This CDR3 comprises 11 residues. Authors of the study amplified TCR beta CDR3 regions from RNA transcripts. In the first-round RT-PCR of the TCR CDR3, the HTBI primer set was used. TCRdb re-derived calls from the multiplex PCR reads in MiXCR, one entry per CDR3 protein. The table has roughly 38,000 distinct CDR3 sequences, roughly 49% seen once.

This receptor was identified in a woman in her fifties or sixties with Graves' hyperthyroidism that later progressed to Graves' ophthalmopathy. V and J are TRBV7-9 and TRBJ1-2, with D unresolved. Sequenced sample: blood. The CDR3 region has the DNA TGCGCCAGCAGCTTACTCGGTCGCTACACCCTC. This sequence encodes CASSLLGRYTL.